Following are 23 T cell receptor beta chains from one sample sequenced in a study of identical twins. TCRdb recomputed calls from the 5' RACE reads with MiXCR, one row per CDR3 protein. The table records some 500,000 distinct CDR3 sequences, roughly an eighth of them present only once. This sample also appeared in a second study, on yellow fever vaccine responses in identical twins.

Sequencing was carried out using CD4+ T cells sorted from blood. Receptors originate from a woman between 18 and 30 years old in good health.

A few counts support this clonotype. The genes are TRBV12-3 or TRBV12-4 and TRBJ1-4; D is undetermined. Trimming stripped 5 bases from V and 1 base from J, with 14 bases between. This CDR3 spans 16 amino acids. The CDR3 protein is CASSPPFRKTNEKLFF. CDR3 DNA sequence: TGTGCCAGCAGTCCGCCATTCAGGAAAACTAATGAAAAACTGTTTTTT.

This clonotype was picked up many times. The CDR3 protein is CASSYSTLGELFF. The CDR3 DNA is TGTGCCAGCAGTTACTCTACTTTGGGGGAGCTGTTTTTT. The chain has TRBV6-5 and TRBJ2-2, with D hard to call. The CDR3 is made up of 13 amino acids. V gave up 0 bases and J gave up 8 bases, with 7 bases separating them. CDR1 and CDR2 from the germline V gene are MNHEY and SVGAGI.

This clonotype was counted between two and nine times. The genes are TRBV6-4 and TRBJ2-2, with 7 bases matching TRBD1. CDR1 is MRHNA and CDR2 is SNTAGT in the germline V gene. The junction had 13 bases not matched to a gene; V was cut back by 5 bases and J by 1 base. There are 18 residues in the CDR3. CDR3 DNA sequence: TGTGCCAGCAGTAAGCGGACAGGCGCTTTTTTGAACACCGGGGAGCTGTTTTTT. Translating it yields CASSKRTGAFLNTGELFF.

This clonotype was detected many times. The V call is TRBV5-1, the J call TRBJ2-5, with 8 bases lining up with TRBD1. V shed 0 bases and J 4 bases; nucleotides not matched to a gene: 5. CDR1 and CDR2 (germline): SGHRS, YFSETQ. This CDR3 region has 15 residues. Here the CDR3 reads CASSLGQGYRETQYF. The CDR3 DNA reads TGCGCCAGCAGCTTGGGACAGGGGTATCGAGAGACCCAGTACTTC.

In its sample, this clonotype was seen a few times. The V call is TRBV5-5, the J call TRBJ2-3; D uncertain. The CDR3 consists of 14 residues. The ends were cut back, 1 base at V and 4 bases at J, with 10 bases in the middle. Germline assignment: CDR1 SGHKS and CDR2 YYEKEE (reference sequence). The CDR3 spells CASSLRHMADTQYF. The CDR3 DNA sequence: TGTGCCAGCAGCTTGCGTCACATGGCAGATACGCAGTATTTT.

The V and J genes are TRBV11-3 and TRBJ2-3; D perhaps matches TRBD1 (6 bases). Germline V CDR1 and CDR2: SGHNT, YENEEA. The CDR3 is 16 residues long. Trimming took off 4 bases at V and 1 base at J, with 15 bases between the two ends. The CDR3 bases are TGTGCCAGCAGCTCATACCGGGACACCCGCACAGATACGCAGTATTTT. Its translation: CASSSYRDTRTDTQYF. The full variable domain, rest sourced from reference TRBV11-3 and TRBJ2-3, is EAGVVQSPRYKIIEKKQPVAFWCNPISGHNTLYWYLQNLGQGPELLIRYENEEAVDDSQLPKDRFSAERLKGVDSTLKIQPAELGDSAVYLCASSSYRDTRTDTQYFGPGTRLTVL.

The sample holds a few counts of this clonotype. The CDR3 DNA is TGTGCCAGCAGCTTATCTAGCGGGAGGGCCACCTACGAGCAGTACTTC. Amino acids: CASSLSSGRATYEQYF. The chain has TRBV7-2 and TRBJ2-7; 12 nucleotides match TRBD2. From germline, CDR1 is SGHTA and CDR2 FQGNSA. The CDR3 sequence is 16 residues long. Trimming removed 2 bases from V and 2 bases from J; junction bases left unmatched: 4. The full variable domain, rest sourced from reference TRBV7-2 and TRBJ2-7, is GAGVSQSPSNKVTEKGKDVELRCDPISGHTALYWYRQSLGQGLEFLIYFQGNSAPDKSGLPSDRFSAERTGGSVSTLTIQRTQQEDSAVYLCASSLSSGRATYEQYFGPGTRLTVT.

This clonotype has just a few counts. The gene calls are TRBV6-5 and TRBJ1-2; the D is unclear. The germline V gene encodes CDR1 MNHEY and CDR2 SVGAGI. Trimming shortened V by 6 bases and J by 5 bases, and 7 bases separated the two germline ends. CDR3 size: 11 residues. The CDR3 here is CASRTQYGYTF. In DNA, the CDR3 is TGTGCCAGCAGAACACAGTATGGCTACACCTTC.

This rearrangement joins TRBV29-1 to TRBJ2-7; TRBD2 matches 10 bases. The V gene's germline CDR1 is SQVTM and CDR2 ANQGSEA. The ends lost 2 bases at V and 0 bases at J; junction bases unmatched: 10. The CDR3 runs 17 residues. CDR3 sequence: CSVETLLAGASSYEQYF. In DNA form, the CDR3 reads TGCAGCGTTGAAACGTTGCTAGCGGGGGCCAGCTCCTACGAGCAGTACTTC.

This clonotype was recorded a few times. The chain couples TRBV5-1 to TRBJ2-7, with a tentative D call TRBD1 (5 bases). V gave up 3 bases and J gave up 6 bases, with 10 bases separating them. CDR1 SGHRS and CDR2 YFSETQ come from the germline V gene. The CDR3 totals 12 residues. CDR3 loop: CASSSQGREQYF. The CDR3 DNA sequence: TGCGCCAGCAGCTCCCAGGGTCGCGAGCAGTACTTC.

The V call is TRBV5-5, the J call TRBJ2-7; D unresolved. Trimming took off 2 bases at V and 3 bases at J, with 21 bases between the two ends. The CDR3 sequence is 17 residues long. Looked up from germline, CDR1 is SGHKS and CDR2 is YYEKEE (reference sequence). CDR3 sequence (DNA): TGTGCCAGCAGCTTTACTACAAGCCAGATTAGTCACTACGAGCAGTACTTC. Its translation is CASSFTTSQISHYEQYF.

The J gene is TRBJ1-6, the V gene TRBV7-3; a possible D gene is TRBD1 (6 bases). Trimming removed 5 bases from V and 9 bases from J, with 17 bases in between. Germline V lookup: CDR1 SGHTA, CDR2 FQGTGA. The CDR3 spans 15 residues. For the CDR3, the DNA is TGTGCCAGCAGCCCCCAGGGGTTCCGCGGTTCACCCCTCCACTTT. Translating gives CASSPQGFRGSPLHF.

The CDR3 here is CAWREFRVPYEQYF. CDR3 in DNA: TGTGCCTGGAGAGAGTTTCGAGTGCCCTACGAGCAGTACTTC. This rearrangement joins TRBV30 to TRBJ2-7; D ambiguous. Per the germline V gene, CDR1 is GTSNPN and CDR2 is SVGIG (reference sequence). This CDR3 has 14 residues. Trimming removed 3 bases at V and 2 bases at J, with 14 bases between. The variable domain in full, with the rest retrieved from reference TRBV30 and TRBJ2-7, is SQTIHQWPATLVQPVGSPLSLECTVEGTSNPNLYWYRQAAGRGLQLLFYSVGIGQISSEVPQNLSASRPQDRQFILSSKKLLLSDSGFYLCAWREFRVPYEQYFGPGTRLTVT.

This clonotype has a handful of counts. The chain combines TRBV7-2 with TRBJ2-2; D may be TRBD1 (5 bases). CDR3 length equals 16 residues. Germline V lookup: CDR1 SGHTA, CDR2 FQGNSA. V lost 4 bases and J 1 base, leaving 13 bases between the germline ends. CDR3 in amino acids: CASSSGRVKNTGELFF. The CDR3 nucleotides read TGTGCCAGCAGCTCCGGCAGGGTTAAGAACACCGGGGAGCTGTTTTTT.

This chain uses TRBV7-2 with TRBJ2-3; 8 bases agree with TRBD1. The CDR3 covers 14 residues. CDR1 is SGHTA, CDR2 FQGNSA, per germline. J lost 6 bases, V lost 3 bases, and 5 bases had no gene match. The DNA for the CDR3 is TGTGCCAGCAGCTTCAGGACAGGGAGGGATACGCAGTATTTT. Translating gives CASSFRTGRDTQYF.

The gene calls are TRBV6-1 and TRBJ2-2; a possible D gene is TRBD2 (5 bases). The CDR3 is made up of 15 amino acids. Looked up from germline, CDR1 is MNHNS and CDR2 is SASEGT. The V and J ends lost 5 bases and 6 bases respectively, with 16 bases between them. This CDR3 is CASSTVGVTAGELFF. In DNA, the CDR3 is TGTGCCAGCAGTACGGTGGGAGTTACGGCCGGGGAGCTGTTTTTT.

The J gene is TRBJ2-7, the V gene TRBV18; the D gene is possibly TRBD2 (5 bases). CDR1 and CDR2 (germline): KGHSH, LQKENI. The CDR3 sequence is 20 residues long. V was clipped by 5 bases and J by 5 bases, with 34 bases between them. The DNA for the CDR3 is TGTGCCAGCTCAGTCATCTCCCAATCAACGACTACCGGACCCTCTGACGAGCAGTACTTC. This translates into CASSVISQSTTTGPSDEQYF.

This clonotype appeared a few times. This chain joins TRBV11-3 and TRBJ2-1; a weak D match, TRBD2 (6 bases). Trimming took off 1 base at V and 7 bases at J, with 14 bases between the two ends. From germline, CDR1 is SGHNT and CDR2 YENEEA. The CDR3 is 15 amino acids. DNA for the CDR3: TGTGCCAGCAGCTTAGCCCTAGCGTCGGAGAATGAGCAGTTCTTC. It yields the protein CASSLALASENEQFF.

The gene calls are TRBV7-2 and TRBJ1-1; D possibly corresponds to TRBD1 (6 bases). Germline CDR1 and CDR2: SGHTA and FQGNSA. V was shortened by 3 bases and J by 4 bases, with 15 bases between the two germline ends. The CDR3 contains 15 residues. For the CDR3, the DNA is TGTGCCAGCAGCTTTGGGACCCAGGGGCGCACTGAAGCTTTCTTT. It translates to CASSFGTQGRTEAFF.

This clonotype was counted a few times. The genes are TRBV21-1 and TRBJ2-3; TRBD1 is taken as the D call from the table, unchecked against the DNA. TRBV21-1 is described as a pseudogene. CDR3 length: 15 residues. CDR3 sequence reads: CASHMGQPSTDTQYF. The CDR3 coding sequence is TGTGCCAGCCATATGGGACAGCCTAGCACAGATACGCAGTATTTT.

This clonotype was observed a few times. The J gene is TRBJ1-1, the V gene TRBV18; D uncertain. The CDR3 is made up of 14 amino acids. CDR1 is KGHSH, CDR2 LQKENI, per germline. Trimming stripped 3 bases from V and 7 bases from J, with 15 bases between. CDR3 amino acids: CASSPREDLVEAFF. Here the CDR3 DNA reads TGTGCCAGCTCACCCCGGGAGGACTTGGTTGAAGCTTTCTTT.

The chain combines TRBV7-2 with TRBJ1-6; 10 bases line up with TRBD1. Germline V gene data show CDR1 as SGHTA and CDR2 as FQGNSA. Trimming took 6 bases from V and 10 from J; bases not matched to a gene: 9. The length of the CDR3 is 15 residues. The CDR3 loop is CASSLVGTGASPLHF. The CDR3 coding sequence is TGTGCCAGCAGTCTAGTGGGGACAGGGGCGTCACCCCTCCACTTT. The variable domain in full, completed from reference TRBV7-2 and TRBJ1-6, reads GAGVSQSPSNKVTEKGKDVELRCDPISGHTALYWYRQSLGQGLEFLIYFQGNSAPDKSGLPSDRFSAERTGGSVSTLTIQRTQQEDSAVYLCASSLVGTGASPLHFGNGTRLTVT.

In its sample, this clonotype was seen a few times. The V call is TRBV7-9, the J call TRBJ2-5; 9 nucleotides line up with TRBD2. Germline values: CDR1 SEHNR, CDR2 FQNEAQ (reference sequence). The V and J ends lost 8 bases and 4 bases, in that order; junction bases with no gene match: 8. CDR3 length equals 14 residues. CDR3 region: CASSASGGPETQYF. In nucleotides, the CDR3 is TGTGCCAGCTCCGCGAGCGGGGGGCCAGAGACCCAGTACTTC.